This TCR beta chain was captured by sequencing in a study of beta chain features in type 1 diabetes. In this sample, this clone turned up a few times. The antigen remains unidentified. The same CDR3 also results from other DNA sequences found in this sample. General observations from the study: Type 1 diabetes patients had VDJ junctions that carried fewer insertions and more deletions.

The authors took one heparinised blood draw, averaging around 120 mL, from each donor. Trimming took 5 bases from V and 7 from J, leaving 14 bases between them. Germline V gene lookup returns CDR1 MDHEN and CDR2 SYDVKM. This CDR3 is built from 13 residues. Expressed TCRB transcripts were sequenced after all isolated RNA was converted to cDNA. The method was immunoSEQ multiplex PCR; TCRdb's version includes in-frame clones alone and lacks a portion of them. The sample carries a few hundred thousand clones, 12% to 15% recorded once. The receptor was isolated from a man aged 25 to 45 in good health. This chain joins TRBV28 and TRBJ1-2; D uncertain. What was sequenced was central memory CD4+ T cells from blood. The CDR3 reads CASSPRSPPGYTF. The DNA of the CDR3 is TGTGCCAGCAGTCCTCGTAGCCCACCTGGCTACACCTTC.